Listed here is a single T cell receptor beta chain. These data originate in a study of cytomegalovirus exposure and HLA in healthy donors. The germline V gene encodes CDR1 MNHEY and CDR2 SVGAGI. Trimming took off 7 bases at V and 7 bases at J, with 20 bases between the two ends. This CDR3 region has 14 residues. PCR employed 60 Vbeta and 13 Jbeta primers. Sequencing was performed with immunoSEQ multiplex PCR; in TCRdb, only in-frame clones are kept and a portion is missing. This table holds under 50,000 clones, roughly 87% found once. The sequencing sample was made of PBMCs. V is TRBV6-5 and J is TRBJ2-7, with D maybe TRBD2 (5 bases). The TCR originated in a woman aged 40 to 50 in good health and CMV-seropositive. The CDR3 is CASTSPGTRGEQYF. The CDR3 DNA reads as TGTGCCAGCACCTCGCCAGGCACAAGAGGGGAGCAGTACTTC.